This entry lists 21 T cell receptor beta chains sequenced from one sample in a study of CD8 T cells in Susac syndrome. With random hexamers, reverse transcription was performed on about 0.5 to 1 ug of RNA. Each CDR3 protein gets one entry after TCRdb re-called the immunoSEQ multiplex PCR reads with MiXCR. The sample has roughly 200,000 distinct CDR3 sequences, over 90% seen once. Specimen: CD4+ T cells from PBMCs. Receptors were obtained from a human donor with multiple sclerosis.

The rearrangement uses TRBV30 and TRBJ2-3, with D perhaps being TRBD1 or TRBD2 (5 bases each). V gave up 0 bases and J gave up 9 bases, with 16 bases separating them. In germline, CDR1 is GTSNPN, CDR2 SVGIG (reference sequence). The CDR3 has 14 residues. The CDR3 spells CAWSVDATWDTQYF. CDR3 bases: TGTGCCTGGAGTGTAGACGCCACTTGGGACACGCAGTATTTT.

The chain uses TRBV19 and TRBJ2-3; D gene uncertain. Germline assignment: CDR1 LNHDA and CDR2 SQIVND (reference sequence). Trimming cost V 1 base and J 4 bases, with 9 bases left between them. This CDR3 contains 14 residues. The CDR3 region has the DNA TGTGCCAGTAGTATAGGGCCCGAAGCAGATACGCAGTATTTT. Protein product: CASSIGPEADTQYF.

This chain links TRBV7-9 with TRBJ2-1, with 10 bases identical to TRBD1. The ends lost 2 bases at V and 6 bases at J; junction bases unmatched: 7. The CDR3 is made up of 16 amino acids. Germline values: CDR1 SEHNR, CDR2 FQNEAQ (reference sequence). The CDR3 protein is CASSLPGQGVGNEQFF. The CDR3 DNA is TGTGCCAGCAGCTTACCCGGACAGGGGGTGGGCAATGAGCAGTTCTTC.

The genes are TRBV25-1 and TRBJ1-4; D may be TRBD1 (6 bases). CDR1 is MGHDK and CDR2 is SYGVNS in the germline V gene. The CDR3 length is 12 residues. The V end was cut by 3 bases, the J end by 14 bases, with 13 bases between. CDR3 residues: CASSEGTGHLFF. In nucleotides, the CDR3 is TGTGCCAGCAGTGAGGGGACGGGACACCTGTTTTTT.

The rearrangement uses TRBV4-1 and TRBJ1-1; weak D call: TRBD1 (5 bases). The CDR3 is made up of 16 amino acids. Looked up from germline, CDR1 is MGHRA and CDR2 is YSYEKL. V was clipped by 1 base and J by 0 bases, with 12 bases between them. The CDR3 DNA follows: TGCGCCAGCAGCCAAGTTCCCCGCAGGGTGAACACTGAAGCTTTCTTT. This encodes CASSQVPRRVNTEAFF.

This sequence joins TRBV29-1 and TRBJ2-7; 8 nucleotides match TRBD1. V was pared by 4 bases and J by 6 bases, with 14 bases of the junction left unmatched. The V gene's germline CDR1 is SQVTM and CDR2 ANQGSEA. This CDR3 region has 15 residues. The CDR3 nucleotides read TGCAGCGTTGGCTTACTCGGGACAGGCCTTGGCGAGCAGTACTTC. Its translation: CSVGLLGTGLGEQYF.

In this sample, this clonotype turned up a few times. The chain recombines TRBV5-6 with TRBJ2-3, with D maybe TRBD1 (6 bases). This CDR3 spans 14 amino acids. The germline V and J ends were trimmed by 1 base and 1 base, with 7 bases remaining between them. The germline CDR1 and CDR2 sequences are SGHDT and YYEEEE. The CDR3 DNA reads TGTGCCAGCAGCTTGCCAGGGGGCACAGATACGCAGTATTTT. Translating it yields CASSLPGGTDTQYF.

This chain uses TRBV12-3 or TRBV12-4 with TRBJ1-1; tentatively, D is TRBD1 (5 bases). The CDR3 totals 14 residues. Trimming took off 6 bases at V and 5 bases at J, with 16 bases between the two ends. The CDR3 loop is CASSPLRKGTEAFF. CDR3 DNA: TGTGCCAGCAGCCCCCTGCGGAAGGGGACTGAAGCTTTCTTT.

This chain links TRBV27 with TRBJ1-4; a possible D gene is TRBD1 (5 bases). There are 14 residues in the CDR3. V lost 9 bases to trimming and J lost 13 bases, with 24 bases between them. CDR1 is MNHEY and CDR2 is SMNVEV in the germline V gene (reference sequence). In nucleotides, the CDR3 is TGTGCCAGTCAGGCACGGGGACCCCAGTATAGACTGTTTTTT. Translated: CASQARGPQYRLFF.

The rearrangement joins TRBV12-3 or TRBV12-4 to TRBJ2-3; D is perhaps TRBD2 (7 bases). The ends were cut back, 4 bases at V and 3 bases at J, with 11 bases in the middle. The CDR3 covers 14 residues. In DNA form, the CDR3 reads TGTGCCAGCAGTTGGGGGGGCAGGACAGATACGCAGTATTTT. This sequence encodes CASSWGGRTDTQYF.

V usage is TRBV6-5 and J usage is TRBJ2-3; no reliable D call. The V gene lost 7 bases and the J gene lost 0 bases, with 11 bases spanning the gap. The CDR3 is 14 residues long. CDR1 MNHEY and CDR2 SVGAGI come from the germline V gene. CDR3 nucleotide sequence: TGTGCCAGCAAATGGCTGGTCAGCACAGATACGCAGTATTTT. This translates into CASKWLVSTDTQYF.

The gene calls are TRBV20-1 and TRBJ2-7; 11 nucleotides line up with TRBD2. The CDR3 is 14 amino acids. The V gene's germline CDR1 is DFQATT and CDR2 SNEGSKA (reference sequence). V lost 2 bases, J lost 2 bases, and 2 bases stayed unmatched. The CDR3 nucleotides read TGCAGTGCTAGACTAGCGGGGGGCGCCTACGAGCAGTACTTC. Translating it yields CSARLAGGAYEQYF.

CDR3 coding DNA: TGTGCCAGCAGTGAGGGGATATCCAATCAGCCCCAGCATTTT. Its translation is CASSEGISNQPQHF. V is TRBV12-3 or TRBV12-4 and J is TRBJ1-5; maybe TRBD1 (5 bases). V was shortened by 5 bases and J by 3 bases, with 11 bases between the two germline ends. The CDR3 length is 14 residues.

The rearrangement links TRBV10-3 to TRBJ1-5, with 10 bases that match TRBD1. CDR1 is ENHRY, CDR2 SYGVKD, per germline. This CDR3 contains 15 residues. J was trimmed by 6 bases and V by 2 bases; bases with no gene match: 4. CDR3 coding DNA: TGTGCCATCAGTGAGGGGACAGGGGCGGGTCAGCCCCAGCATTTT. Translation gives CAISEGTGAGQPQHF.

This clonotype was counted a single time. The chain employs TRBV5-6 and TRBJ2-5, with no clear D. V lost 0 bases and J lost 9, with 15 bases in between. Germline V gene data show CDR1 as SGHDT and CDR2 as YYEEEE. The CDR3 totals 14 residues. CDR3 residues: CASSLGPLGRAQYF. CDR3 nucleotides: TGTGCCAGCAGCTTGGGACCGCTCGGTCGGGCCCAGTACTTC.

The chain has TRBV11-1 and TRBJ2-3; the match to TRBD2 covers 11 bases. Trimming removed 5 bases from V and 0 bases from J; junction bases left unmatched: 16. This CDR3 has 20 amino acids. From germline, CDR1 is SGHAT and CDR2 FQDESV (reference sequence). The CDR3, as DNA: TGTGCCAGCAGCAGTCGACTAGCGGGGACGCTTGGGTCTAGCACAGATACGCAGTATTTT. Amino acids: CASSSRLAGTLGSSTDTQYF.

This chain joins TRBV27 and TRBJ1-2; D is undetermined. This CDR3 contains 13 residues. Germline CDR1 and CDR2: MNHEY and SMNVEV (reference sequence). The V gene lost 1 base and the J gene lost 5 bases, with 8 bases spanning the gap. The CDR3 region is CASSLLPSYGYTF. The DNA for the CDR3 is TGTGCCAGCAGTTTATTACCGAGTTATGGCTACACCTTC.

This chain's CDR3 is CASSPRAGDYNEQFF. CDR3 in DNA: TGTGCCAGCTCACCTAGGGCAGGGGACTACAATGAGCAGTTCTTC. This chain connects TRBV18 to TRBJ2-1; a weak D match, TRBD1 (6 bases). The germline V gene encodes CDR1 KGHSH and CDR2 LQKENI. Trimming took 3 bases from V and 3 from J, leaving 12 bases between them. The CDR3 spans 15 residues. Full variable domain (rest looked up from reference TRBV18 and TRBJ2-1): NAGVMQNPRHLVRRRGQEARLRCSPMKGHSHVYWYRQLPEEGLKFMVYLQKENIIDESGMPKERFSAEFPKEGPSILRIQQVVRGDSAAYFCASSPRAGDYNEQFFGPGTRLTVL.

This clonotype was detected only once. DNA for the CDR3: TGTGCCAGCAGTGACAGCACTGAAGCTTTCTTT. Translated: CASSDSTEAFF. V and J are TRBV6-5 and TRBJ1-1, with TRBD1 as a possible D gene (5 bases). Germline V gives CDR1 MNHEY, CDR2 SVGAGI. CDR3 size: 11 residues. The V gene lost 5 bases and the J gene lost 4 bases, with 5 bases spanning the gap.

This clonotype was seen just once. This chain joins TRBV25-1 and TRBJ2-5; D might be TRBD1 or TRBD2, each matching 5 bases. The germline gives CDR1 MGHDK, CDR2 SYGVNS. The CDR3 has 13 amino acids. V lost 3 bases, J lost 5 bases, and 10 bases lay in between. The CDR3 region has the DNA TGTGCCAGCAGTGACGGGACGACCGAGACCCAGTACTTC. This translates into CASSDGTTETQYF.

This chain links TRBV7-2 with TRBJ2-1, with D perhaps matching TRBD2 (6 bases). The CDR3 is 15 residues long. Trimming left V 1 base short and J 6 bases short, with 13 bases between. Looked up from germline, CDR1 is SGHTA and CDR2 is FQGNSA. The chain's CDR3 is CASSLEGYGSNEQFF. The CDR3 region has the DNA TGTGCCAGCAGCTTAGAGGGCTACGGGAGCAATGAGCAGTTCTTC.